The 18 T cell receptor beta chains reported below all come from one sample, sequenced in a study of cytomegalovirus exposure and HLA in healthy donors. Measured with immunoSEQ multiplex PCR; TCRdb has only the in-frame clones, and not every one. The sample yields 100,000 or so clones, about 88% seen once. The specimen was PBMCs. The receptor set was obtained from a woman in her late teens or twenties in good health and CMV-seropositive.

For this clone: The sample carries other DNA sequences with the same CDR3. The V call is TRBV19, the J call TRBJ1-1, with a tentative D call TRBD1 (5 bases). V gave up 2 bases and J gave up 5 bases, with 9 bases separating them. Germline CDR1 is LNHDA and CDR2 is SQIVND (reference sequence). This CDR3 is 13 amino acids long. CDR3 nucleotide sequence: TGTGCCAGTAGTATATCCCGGGGGACTGAAGCTTTCTTT. Encoded protein: CASSISRGTEAFF.

V is TRBV6-1 and J is TRBJ1-4, with no clear D. CDR1 MNHNS and CDR2 SASEGT come from the germline V gene. V lost 7 bases and J 0 bases, leaving 9 bases between the germline ends. The CDR3 has 14 amino acids. The CDR3 DNA follows: TGTGCCAGCACCATAAGCGCAACTAATGAAAAACTGTTTTTT. This translates into CASTISATNEKLFF.

This clone came up many times. The J gene is TRBJ1-2, the V gene TRBV21-1; no DNA check was done on the table's D call, TRBD1. TRBV21-1 is described as a pseudogene. This CDR3 comprises 18 residues. CDR3 nucleotides: TGTGCCAGCAGCAAAGCGCTTTGGGAGACAGGGGTAAGCTATGGCTACACCTTC. It is translated as CASSKALWETGVSYGYTF.

The gene calls are TRBV7-8 and TRBJ1-1, with TRBD1 matching 8 bases. The V and J ends lost 2 bases and 1 base, in that order; junction bases with no gene match: 6. The CDR3 contains 16 residues. Germline CDR1 is SGHVS and CDR2 is FQNEAQ. CDR3 region: CASSLLPGQGNTEAFF. Written as DNA, the CDR3 is TGTGCCAGCAGCTTACTCCCTGGACAGGGGAACACTGAAGCTTTCTTT.

V gene TRBV19 combines with J gene TRBJ1-2; D is unresolved. The CDR3 contains 14 residues. V was shortened by 3 bases and J by 1 base, with 9 bases between the two germline ends. Germline CDR1 reads LNHDA; CDR2 reads SQIVND (reference sequence). The DNA for the CDR3 is TGTGCCAGTAGTATTGGTCAGCGTAACTATGGCTACACCTTC. Protein sequence: CASSIGQRNYGYTF.

Concerning this clone: Other DNA sequences in this sample translate to the same CDR3. The chain joins TRBV9 to TRBJ2-3, with a possible D match to TRBD1 (5 bases). The CDR3 runs to 14 residues. The germline V and J ends were trimmed by 2 bases and 3 bases, with 10 bases remaining between them. CDR1 is SGDLS, CDR2 YYNGEE, per germline. The CDR3 here is CASSVGLRTDTQYF. CDR3 nucleotides: TGTGCCAGCAGCGTGGGGCTACGAACAGATACGCAGTATTTT.

This clone occurred a few times. The V call is TRBV4-1, the J call TRBJ2-7; 7 bases match TRBD1. There are 16 residues in the CDR3. CDR1 and CDR2 (germline): MGHRA, YSYEKL. The V segment lost 2 bases and the J segment 2 bases; nucleotides outside the gene matches: 9. CDR3 sequence reads: CASSQSRDSWTYEQYF. In nucleotides, the CDR3 is TGCGCCAGCAGCCAAAGCCGGGACAGTTGGACCTACGAGCAGTACTTC.

The chain employs TRBV29-1 and TRBJ2-5; the match to TRBD2 covers 15 bases. Germline trimming cut 7 bases from V and 4 bases from J; bases unmatched to any gene: 7. There are 15 residues in the CDR3. Germline V gene lookup returns CDR1 SQVTM and CDR2 ANQGSEA. The CDR3 coding sequence is TGCAGCGCCAGGACTAGCGGGGGGGCCGGAGAGACCCAGTACTTC. This translates into CSARTSGGAGETQYF. Full variable domain (missing parts from reference TRBV29-1 and TRBJ2-5): SAVISQKPSRDICQRGTSLTIQCQVDSQVTMMFWYRQQPGQSLTLIATANQGSEATYESGFVIDKFPISRPNLTFSTLTVSNMSPEDSSIYLCSARTSGGAGETQYFGPGTRLLVL.

The chain joins TRBV2 to TRBJ2-7; TRBD1 matches 9 bases. The CDR3 runs 15 residues. Trimming removed 5 bases from V and 0 bases from J; junction bases left unmatched: 5. Per the germline V gene, CDR1 is SNHLY and CDR2 is FYNNEI. CDR3 amino acids: CASSQGQGSSYEQYF. CDR3 sequence (DNA): TGTGCCAGCAGTCAGGGACAGGGAAGCTCCTACGAGCAGTACTTC.

This clone was picked up one time. The CDR3 DNA sequence: TGTGCCAGCAGCTTAGCGGGGGGGACCCAGTACTTC. Amino acid sequence: CASSLAGGTQYF. The chain combines TRBV7-2 with TRBJ2-5, with D possibly being TRBD2 (6 bases). The CDR3 has 12 residues. Germline CDR1 reads SGHTA; CDR2 reads FQGNSA. The V and J ends lost 0 bases and 7 bases respectively, with 6 bases between them.

This chain connects TRBV7-3 to TRBJ1-5, with 7 bases identical to TRBD1. The germline V gene has CDR1 SGHTA and CDR2 FQGTGA. CDR3 length equals 14 residues. V lost 5 bases to trimming and J lost 4 bases; unmatched junction nucleotides: 5. CDR3 nucleotide sequence: TGTGCCAGCAGCCCCCAACAGGGGAATCAGCCCCAGCATTTT. Translating it yields CASSPQQGNQPQHF.

The chain couples TRBV6-4 to TRBJ2-3; D is possibly TRBD1 (6 bases). Germline V gene data show CDR1 as MRHNA and CDR2 as SNTAGT. V lost 1 base to trimming and J lost 8 bases, with 10 bases between them. The CDR3 loop spans 13 amino acids. CDR3 DNA sequence: TGTGCCAGCAGTGACTTCACAGGGCTTACGCAGTATTTT. The encoded protein is CASSDFTGLTQYF.

The CDR3 here is CASSAGTGPYNEQFF. The CDR3 nucleotides read TGTGCCAGTAGCGCCGGGACAGGGCCTTACAATGAGCAGTTCTTC. The chain uses TRBV19 and TRBJ2-1; TRBD1 matches 9 bases. Losses at the gene ends were 6 bases for V and 4 bases for J; bases not matched to a gene: 7. CDR3 size: 15 residues. Germline assignment: CDR1 LNHDA and CDR2 SQIVND (reference sequence).

This clone was observed once. V and J are TRBV19 and TRBJ2-5, with TRBD2 as a possible D gene (5 bases). CDR1 LNHDA and CDR2 SQIVND come from the germline V gene (reference sequence). This CDR3 contains 13 residues. The germline V and J ends were trimmed by 7 bases and 1 base, with 10 bases remaining between them. The CDR3 DNA is TGTGCCAGTAACTCAGCGGTCCAAGAGACCCAGTACTTC. Translation: CASNSAVQETQYF.

This clone showed up just a few times. V gene TRBV6-1 combines with J gene TRBJ2-7; 11 bases agree with TRBD2. J lost 0 bases, V lost 2 bases, and 0 bases had no gene match. This CDR3 has 15 residues. Germline V gene sequence: CDR1 MNHNS, CDR2 SASEGT. The CDR3 is CASSETSGSSYEQYF. CDR3 bases: TGTGCCAGCAGTGAAACTAGCGGGAGCTCCTACGAGCAGTACTTC.

V usage is TRBV9 and J usage is TRBJ2-6; weak D call: TRBD1 (6 bases). The CDR3 loop spans 23 amino acids. CDR1 SGDLS and CDR2 YYNGEE come from the germline V gene. V lost 6 bases and J 2 bases, leaving 36 bases between the germline ends. The CDR3 DNA is TGTGCCAGCAACCATATGGCCTCCGGGACCGGGAACGAAGAGGGGGCTGGGGCCAACGTCCTGACTTTC. It translates to CASNHMASGTGNEEGAGANVLTF.

The chain uses TRBV15 and TRBJ2-3; D remains unclear. Per germline, CDR1 LNHNV and CDR2 YYDKDF (reference sequence). The CDR3 runs 12 residues. V shed 5 bases and J shed 5 bases, with 8 bases lying between them. The CDR3 DNA is TGTGCCACCAGCGTCGGCGGAGATACGCAGTATTTT. It specifies CATSVGGDTQYF.

This chain joins TRBV5-1 and TRBJ2-1, with 10 bases that match TRBD1. Trimming removed 0 bases from V and 6 bases from J; junction bases left unmatched: 0. CDR1 and CDR2 from the germline V gene are SGHRS and YFSETQ. There are 14 residues in the CDR3. In nucleotides, the CDR3 is TGCGCCAGCAGCTTGGGGACAGGGGGCAATGAGCAGTTCTTC. This encodes CASSLGTGGNEQFF. Full variable domain (rest looked up from reference TRBV5-1 and TRBJ2-1): KAGVTQTPRYLIKTRGQQVTLSCSPISGHRSVSWYQQTPGQGLQFLFEYFSETQRNKGNFPGRFSGRQFSNSRSEMNVSTLELGDSALYLCASSLGTGGNEQFFGPGTRLTVL.